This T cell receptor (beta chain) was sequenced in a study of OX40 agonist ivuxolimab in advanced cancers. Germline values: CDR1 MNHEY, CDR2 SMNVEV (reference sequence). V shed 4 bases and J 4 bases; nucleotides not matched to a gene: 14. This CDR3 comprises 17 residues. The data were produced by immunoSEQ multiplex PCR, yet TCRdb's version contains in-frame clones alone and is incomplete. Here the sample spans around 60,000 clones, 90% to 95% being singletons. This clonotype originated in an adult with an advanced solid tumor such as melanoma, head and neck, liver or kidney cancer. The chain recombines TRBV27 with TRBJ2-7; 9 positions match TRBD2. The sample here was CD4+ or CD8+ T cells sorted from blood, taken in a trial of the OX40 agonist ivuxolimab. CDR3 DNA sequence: TGTGCCAGCAGTTCGCCCGCACTGCGGGAGGGAAGATACGAGCAGTACTTC. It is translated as CASSSPALREGRYEQYF.